These 8 T cell receptor beta chains came from one sample sequenced in a study of Graves' ophthalmopathy and Graves' hyperthyroidism. Beta-chain TCR CDR3 regions were amplified from RNA transcripts. First-round RT-PCR employed HTBI primers, with a second-round multiplex PCR after it. In TCRdb, the multiplex PCR reads were re-called with MiXCR into one record per CDR3 protein. In the table there are 500,000 to 800,000 distinct CDR3 sequences, over 40% of which are singletons. The sample taken for sequencing was peripheral blood. The receptors were sampled from an adult man with Graves' ophthalmopathy.

The CDR3 DNA reads TGTGCCAGCTCCCGACTCAGGCAGAACACTGAAGCTTTCTTT. It is translated as CASSRLRQNTEAFF. The chain uses TRBV5-6 and TRBJ1-1; D not resolved. The germline V gene has CDR1 SGHDT and CDR2 YYEEEE. V was trimmed by 7 bases and J by 1 base, leaving 14 bases between them. This CDR3 has 14 amino acids.

As for this clonotype: A much more abundant neighbour one base away suggests this may be a read error. The chain couples TRBV9 to TRBJ2-7; D gene ambiguous. Germline V gene data show CDR1 as SGDLS and CDR2 as YYNGEE. This CDR3 is 14 amino acids long. The CDR3 DNA reads as TGTGCCAGCAGCGTAGGACGGGCGTTTTCCGAGCAGCACTTC. Residues: CASSVGRAFSEQHF.

Many counts were recorded for this clonotype. A much more abundant neighbour one base away suggests this may be a read error. The chain combines TRBV10-3 with TRBJ1-5; TRBD1 matches at 8 bases. The CDR3 covers 16 residues. Germline V gives CDR1 ENHRY, CDR2 SYGVKD. CDR3 coding DNA: TGTGCCGTCAGTCAGGCAGGGGGCGATGGCAATCAGCCCCAGCATTTT. This encodes CAVSQAGGDGNQPQHF.

This chain connects TRBV15 to TRBJ2-7, with D possibly TRBD1 on 6 matching bases. Germline V gene data show CDR1 as LNHNV and CDR2 as YYDKDF (reference sequence). The CDR3 runs to 13 residues. Between the trimmed V and J ends, which lost 10 bases and 6 bases, there was a span of 19 bases. The CDR3 reads CASSPGPGAEQYF. CDR3 DNA sequence: TGTGCCAGCTCACCCGGGCCAGGGGCCGAGCAGTACTTC.

The CDR3 is CATSGEAETQYF. CDR3 bases: TGTGCCACCAGCGGCGAGGCCGAGACCCAGTACTTC. This chain joins TRBV24-1 and TRBJ2-5; D remains ambiguous. There are 12 residues in the CDR3. With 7 bases removed from V and 5 bases from J, the gap between germline ends came to 10 bases. Looked up from germline, CDR1 is KGHDR and CDR2 is SFDVKD.

The chain employs TRBV10-3 and TRBJ2-2; 8 bases fit TRBD1. This CDR3 is 20 amino acids long. Germline V gives CDR1 ENHRY, CDR2 SYGVKD. Trimming cost V 0 bases and J 1 base; bases outside gene matches: 13. CDR3 coding DNA: TGTGCCATCAGTGAGTCCAGGCAGCCGTACGGGACAGGGAACACCGGGGAGCTGTTTTTT. Translation: CAISESRQPYGTGNTGELFF.

This clonotype was recorded a few times. The V and J genes are TRBV3-1 and TRBJ2-7; tentatively, D is TRBD1 (6 bases). The CDR3 totals 15 residues. Trimming took off 4 bases at V and 1 base at J, with 14 bases between the two ends. Germline CDR1 is LGHDT and CDR2 is YNNKEL (reference sequence). The CDR3 reads CASSRTGTPSYEQYF. CDR3 DNA: TGTGCCAGCAGCCGGACCGGGACACCGTCCTACGAGCAGTACTTC.

At least ten counts were recorded for this clonotype. The V and J genes are TRBV5-1 and TRBJ1-1, with D tentatively TRBD1 (6 bases). This CDR3 contains 14 residues. V was clipped by 7 bases and J by 3 bases, with 16 bases between them. The germline V gene has CDR1 SGHRS and CDR2 YFSETQ. This CDR3 reads CASGESGTHTEAFF. The CDR3 DNA sequence: TGCGCCAGCGGTGAATCCGGGACACACACTGAAGCTTTCTTT.